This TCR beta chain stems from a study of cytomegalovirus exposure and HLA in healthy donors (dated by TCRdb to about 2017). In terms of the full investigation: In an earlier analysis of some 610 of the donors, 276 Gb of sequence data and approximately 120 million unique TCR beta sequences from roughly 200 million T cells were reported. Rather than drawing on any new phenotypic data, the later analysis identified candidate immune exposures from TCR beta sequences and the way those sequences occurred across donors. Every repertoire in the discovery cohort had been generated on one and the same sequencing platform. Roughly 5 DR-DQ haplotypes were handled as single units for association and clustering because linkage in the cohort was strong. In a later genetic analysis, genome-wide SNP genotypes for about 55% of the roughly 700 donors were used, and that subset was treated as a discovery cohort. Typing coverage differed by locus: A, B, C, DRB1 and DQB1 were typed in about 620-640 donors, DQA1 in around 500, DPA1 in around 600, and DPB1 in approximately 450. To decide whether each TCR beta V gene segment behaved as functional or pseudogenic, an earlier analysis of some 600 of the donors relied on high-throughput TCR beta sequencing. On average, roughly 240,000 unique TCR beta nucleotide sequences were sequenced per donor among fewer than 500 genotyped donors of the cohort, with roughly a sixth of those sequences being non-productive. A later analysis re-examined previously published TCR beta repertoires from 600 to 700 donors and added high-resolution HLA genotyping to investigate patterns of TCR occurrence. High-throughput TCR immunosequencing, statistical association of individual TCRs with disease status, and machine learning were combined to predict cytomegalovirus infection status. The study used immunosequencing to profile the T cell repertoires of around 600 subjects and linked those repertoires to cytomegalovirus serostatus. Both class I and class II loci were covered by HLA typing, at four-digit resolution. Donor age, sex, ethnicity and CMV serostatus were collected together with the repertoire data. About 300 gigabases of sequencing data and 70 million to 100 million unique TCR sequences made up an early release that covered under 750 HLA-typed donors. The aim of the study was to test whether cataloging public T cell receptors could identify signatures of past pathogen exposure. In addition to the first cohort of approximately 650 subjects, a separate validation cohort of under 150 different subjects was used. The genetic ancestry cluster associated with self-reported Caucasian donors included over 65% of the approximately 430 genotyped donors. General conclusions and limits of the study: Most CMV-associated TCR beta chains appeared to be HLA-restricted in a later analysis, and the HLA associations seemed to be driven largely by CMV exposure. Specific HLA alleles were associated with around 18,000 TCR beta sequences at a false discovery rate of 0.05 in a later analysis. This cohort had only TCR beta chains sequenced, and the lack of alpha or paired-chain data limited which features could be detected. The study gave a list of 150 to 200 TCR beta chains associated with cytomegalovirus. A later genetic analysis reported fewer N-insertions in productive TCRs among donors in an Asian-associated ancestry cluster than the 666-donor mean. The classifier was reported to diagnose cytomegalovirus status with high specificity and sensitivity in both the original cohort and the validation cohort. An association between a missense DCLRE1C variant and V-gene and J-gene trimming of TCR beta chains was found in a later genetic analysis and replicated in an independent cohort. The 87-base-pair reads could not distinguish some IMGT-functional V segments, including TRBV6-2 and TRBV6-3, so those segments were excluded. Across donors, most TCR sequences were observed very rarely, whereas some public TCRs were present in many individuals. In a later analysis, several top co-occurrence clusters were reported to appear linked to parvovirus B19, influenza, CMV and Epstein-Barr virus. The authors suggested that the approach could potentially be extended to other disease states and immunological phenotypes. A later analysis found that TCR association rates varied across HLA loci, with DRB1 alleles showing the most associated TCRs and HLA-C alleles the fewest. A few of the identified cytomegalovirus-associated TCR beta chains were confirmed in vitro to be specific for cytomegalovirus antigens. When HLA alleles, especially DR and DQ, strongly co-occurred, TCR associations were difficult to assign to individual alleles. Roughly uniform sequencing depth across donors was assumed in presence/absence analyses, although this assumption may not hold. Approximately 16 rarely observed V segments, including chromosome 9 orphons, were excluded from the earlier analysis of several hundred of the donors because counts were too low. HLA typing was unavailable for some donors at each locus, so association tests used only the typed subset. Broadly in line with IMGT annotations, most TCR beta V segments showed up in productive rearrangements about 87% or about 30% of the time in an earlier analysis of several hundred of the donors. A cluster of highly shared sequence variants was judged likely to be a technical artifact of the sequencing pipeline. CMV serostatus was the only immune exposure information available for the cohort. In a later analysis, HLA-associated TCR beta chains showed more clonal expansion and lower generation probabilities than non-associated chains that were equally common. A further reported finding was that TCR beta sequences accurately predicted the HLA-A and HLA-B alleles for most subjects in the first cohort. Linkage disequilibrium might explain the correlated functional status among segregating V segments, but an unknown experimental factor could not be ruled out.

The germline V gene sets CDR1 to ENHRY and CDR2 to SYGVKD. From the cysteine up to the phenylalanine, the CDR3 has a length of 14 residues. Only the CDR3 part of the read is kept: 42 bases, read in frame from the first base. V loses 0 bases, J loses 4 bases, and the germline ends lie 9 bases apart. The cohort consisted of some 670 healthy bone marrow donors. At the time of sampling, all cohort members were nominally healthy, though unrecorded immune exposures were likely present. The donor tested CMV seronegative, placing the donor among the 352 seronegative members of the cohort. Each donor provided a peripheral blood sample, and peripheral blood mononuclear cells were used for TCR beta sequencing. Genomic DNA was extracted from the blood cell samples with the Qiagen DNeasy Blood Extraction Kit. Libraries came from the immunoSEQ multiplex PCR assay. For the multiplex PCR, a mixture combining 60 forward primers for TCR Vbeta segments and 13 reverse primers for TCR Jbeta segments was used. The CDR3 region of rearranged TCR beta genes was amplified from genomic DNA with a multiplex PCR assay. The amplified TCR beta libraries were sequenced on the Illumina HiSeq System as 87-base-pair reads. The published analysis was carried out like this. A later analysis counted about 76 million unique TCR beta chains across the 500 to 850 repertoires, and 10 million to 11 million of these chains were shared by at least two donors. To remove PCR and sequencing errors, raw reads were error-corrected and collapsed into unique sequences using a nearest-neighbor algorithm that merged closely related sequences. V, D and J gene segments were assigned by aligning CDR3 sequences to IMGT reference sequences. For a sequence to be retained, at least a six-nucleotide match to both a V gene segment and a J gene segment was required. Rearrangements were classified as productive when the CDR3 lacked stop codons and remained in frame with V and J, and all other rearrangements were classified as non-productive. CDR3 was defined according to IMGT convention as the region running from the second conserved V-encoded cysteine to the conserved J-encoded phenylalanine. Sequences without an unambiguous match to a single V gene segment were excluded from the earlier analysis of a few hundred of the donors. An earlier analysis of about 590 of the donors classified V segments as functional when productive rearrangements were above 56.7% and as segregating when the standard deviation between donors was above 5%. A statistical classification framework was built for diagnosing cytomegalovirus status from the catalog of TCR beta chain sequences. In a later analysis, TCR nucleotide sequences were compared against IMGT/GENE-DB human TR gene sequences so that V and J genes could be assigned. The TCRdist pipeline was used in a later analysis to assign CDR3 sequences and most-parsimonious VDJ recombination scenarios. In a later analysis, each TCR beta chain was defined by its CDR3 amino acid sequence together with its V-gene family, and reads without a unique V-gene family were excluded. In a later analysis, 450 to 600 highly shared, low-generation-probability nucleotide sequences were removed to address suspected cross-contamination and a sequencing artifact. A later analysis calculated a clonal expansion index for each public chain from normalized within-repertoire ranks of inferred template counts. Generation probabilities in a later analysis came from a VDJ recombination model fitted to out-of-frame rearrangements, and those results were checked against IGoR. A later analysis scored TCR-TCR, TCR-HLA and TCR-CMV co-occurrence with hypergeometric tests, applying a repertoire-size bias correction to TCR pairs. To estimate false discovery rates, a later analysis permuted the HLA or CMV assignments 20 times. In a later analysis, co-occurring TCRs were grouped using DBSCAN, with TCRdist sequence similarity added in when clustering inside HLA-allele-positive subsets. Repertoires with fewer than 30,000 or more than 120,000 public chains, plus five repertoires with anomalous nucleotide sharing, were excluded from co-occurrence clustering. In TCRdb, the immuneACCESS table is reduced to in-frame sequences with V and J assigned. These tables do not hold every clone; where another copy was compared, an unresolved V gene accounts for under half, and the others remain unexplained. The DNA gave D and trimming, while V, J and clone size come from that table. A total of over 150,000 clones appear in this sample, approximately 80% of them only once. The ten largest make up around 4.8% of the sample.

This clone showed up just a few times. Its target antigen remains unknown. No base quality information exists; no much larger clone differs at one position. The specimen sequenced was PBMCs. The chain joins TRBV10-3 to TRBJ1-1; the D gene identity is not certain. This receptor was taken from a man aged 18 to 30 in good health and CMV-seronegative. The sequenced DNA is TGTGCCATCAGTGAGTCGGGAGTGGGCACTGAAGCTTTCTTT. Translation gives CAISESGVGTEAFF.